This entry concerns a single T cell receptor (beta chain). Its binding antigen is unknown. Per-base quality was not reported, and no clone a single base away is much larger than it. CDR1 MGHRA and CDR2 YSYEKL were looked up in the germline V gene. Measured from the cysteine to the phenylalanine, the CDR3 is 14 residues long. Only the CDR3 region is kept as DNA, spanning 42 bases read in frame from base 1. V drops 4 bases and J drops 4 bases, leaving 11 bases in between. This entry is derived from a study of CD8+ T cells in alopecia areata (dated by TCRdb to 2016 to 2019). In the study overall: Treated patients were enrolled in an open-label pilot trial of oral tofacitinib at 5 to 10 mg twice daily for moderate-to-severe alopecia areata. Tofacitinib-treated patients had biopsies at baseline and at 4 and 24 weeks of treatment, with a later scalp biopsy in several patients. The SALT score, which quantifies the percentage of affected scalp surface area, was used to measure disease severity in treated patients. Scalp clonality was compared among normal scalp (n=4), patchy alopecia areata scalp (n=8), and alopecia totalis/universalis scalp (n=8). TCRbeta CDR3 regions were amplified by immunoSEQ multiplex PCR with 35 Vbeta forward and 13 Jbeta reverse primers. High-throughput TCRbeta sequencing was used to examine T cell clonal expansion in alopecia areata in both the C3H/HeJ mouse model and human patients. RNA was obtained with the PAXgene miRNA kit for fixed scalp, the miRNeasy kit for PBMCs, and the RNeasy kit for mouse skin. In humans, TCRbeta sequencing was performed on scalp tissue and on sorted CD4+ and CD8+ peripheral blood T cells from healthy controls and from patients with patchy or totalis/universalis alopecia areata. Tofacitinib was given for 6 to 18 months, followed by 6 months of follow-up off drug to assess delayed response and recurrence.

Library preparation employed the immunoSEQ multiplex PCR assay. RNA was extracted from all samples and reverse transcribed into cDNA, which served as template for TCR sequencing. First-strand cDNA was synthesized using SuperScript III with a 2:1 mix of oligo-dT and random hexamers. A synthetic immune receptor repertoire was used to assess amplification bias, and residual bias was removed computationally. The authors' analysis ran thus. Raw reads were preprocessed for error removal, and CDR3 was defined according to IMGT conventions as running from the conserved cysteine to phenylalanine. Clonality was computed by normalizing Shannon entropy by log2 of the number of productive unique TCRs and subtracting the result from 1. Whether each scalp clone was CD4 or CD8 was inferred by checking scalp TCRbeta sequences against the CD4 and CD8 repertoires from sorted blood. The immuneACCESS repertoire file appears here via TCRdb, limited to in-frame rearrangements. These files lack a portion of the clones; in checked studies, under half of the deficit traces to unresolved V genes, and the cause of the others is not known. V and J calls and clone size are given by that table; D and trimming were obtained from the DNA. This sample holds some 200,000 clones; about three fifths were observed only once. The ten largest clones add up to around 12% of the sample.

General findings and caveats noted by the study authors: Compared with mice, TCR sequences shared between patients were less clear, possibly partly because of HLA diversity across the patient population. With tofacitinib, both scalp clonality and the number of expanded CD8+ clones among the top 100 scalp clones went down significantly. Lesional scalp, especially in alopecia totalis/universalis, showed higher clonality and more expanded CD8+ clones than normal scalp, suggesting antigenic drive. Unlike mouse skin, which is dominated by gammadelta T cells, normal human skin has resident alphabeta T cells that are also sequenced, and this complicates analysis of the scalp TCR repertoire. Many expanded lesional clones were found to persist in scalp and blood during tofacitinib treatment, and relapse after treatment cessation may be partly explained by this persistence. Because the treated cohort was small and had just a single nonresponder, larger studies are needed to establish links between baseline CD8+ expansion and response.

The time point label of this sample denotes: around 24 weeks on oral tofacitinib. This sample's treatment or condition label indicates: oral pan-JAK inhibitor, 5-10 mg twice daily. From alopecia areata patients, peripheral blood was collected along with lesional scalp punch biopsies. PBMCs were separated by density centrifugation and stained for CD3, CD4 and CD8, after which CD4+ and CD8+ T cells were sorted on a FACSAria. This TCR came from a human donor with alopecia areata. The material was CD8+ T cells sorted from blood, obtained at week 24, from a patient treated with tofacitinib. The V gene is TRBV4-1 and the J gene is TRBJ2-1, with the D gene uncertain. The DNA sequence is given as TGCGCCAGCAGCCTGGCTAAGATATACAATGAGCAGTTCTTC. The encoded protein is CASSLAKIYNEQFF.